This entry lists 12 T cell receptor beta chains sequenced from one sample in a study of T cell responses to AZD1222 COVID-19 vaccine. The repertoire was sequenced with immunoSEQ multiplex PCR; TCRdb's copy has only in-frame clones and lacks some. The table shows roughly 70,000 clones, with 70% to 90% occurring only once. The sample consisted of peripheral blood, taken 28 days after the second AZD1222 dose. The receptors were sampled from an adult who received the AZD1222 COVID-19 vaccine.

This clone was counted a single time. V and J are TRBV6-5 and TRBJ1-5; 8 nucleotides align to TRBD1. The CDR3 has 13 amino acids. Germline V gene lookup returns CDR1 MNHEY and CDR2 SVGAGI. The ends lost 8 bases at V and 5 bases at J; junction bases unmatched: 5. The CDR3 region is CASRARGHQPQHF. In DNA form, the CDR3 reads TGTGCCAGCCGGGCCAGGGGGCATCAGCCCCAGCATTTT.

The V gene is TRBV5-4, the J gene TRBJ2-3; 9 bases match TRBD2. The ends lost 7 bases at V and 2 bases at J; junction bases unmatched: 11. Germline V lookup: CDR1 SGHNT, CDR2 YYREEE (reference sequence). The CDR3 sequence is 16 residues long. The CDR3 reads CASLLWAGGNTDTQYF. CDR3 DNA: TGTGCCAGCCTCCTGTGGGCGGGAGGGAACACAGATACGCAGTATTTT.

The rearrangement links TRBV10-3 to TRBJ1-1; D is uncertain. Germline V gene sequence: CDR1 ENHRY, CDR2 SYGVKD. This CDR3 has 14 residues. Trimming removed 6 bases at V and 1 base at J, with 12 bases between. The DNA for the CDR3 is TGTGCCATCAGCCCGGGTCCCTGGAACACTGAAGCTTTCTTT. Its translation: CAISPGPWNTEAFF.

The rearrangement joins TRBV7-2 to TRBJ1-2; D is unresolved. The germline gives CDR1 SGHTA, CDR2 FQGNSA. This CDR3 is 13 amino acids long. V was cut by 1 base and J by 4 bases, with 7 bases left in between. CDR3 DNA sequence: TGTGCCAGCAGCTTAGACAACCTCTATGGCTACACCTTC. It specifies CASSLDNLYGYTF.

CDR3 region: CSAYSGWNTEAFF. The CDR3, as DNA: TGCAGCGCCTACTCGGGCTGGAACACTGAAGCTTTCTTT. The chain is built from TRBV29-1 and TRBJ1-1, with no clear D. V shed 7 bases and J shed 1 base, with 13 bases lying between them. Germline CDR1 and CDR2: SQVTM and ANQGSEA. The CDR3 has 13 residues.

V is TRBV21-1 and J is TRBJ2-7; the DNA was not compared with TRBD1, the D call given in the table. TRBV21-1 is a pseudogene segment. This CDR3 is 18 amino acids long. The CDR3 coding sequence is TGTGCCAGCAGCCCAGAGGCAGGGGTGGCCACCCCTTGGTACGAGCAGTACTTC. Translation: CASSPEAGVATPWYEQYF.

The V call is TRBV4-3, the J call TRBJ2-1; no reliable D call. CDR1 and CDR2 from the germline V gene are LGHNA and YSLEER. The V gene lost 0 bases and the J gene lost 7 bases, with 13 bases spanning the gap. The CDR3 loop spans 15 amino acids. The CDR3 is CASSQDTGYGNEQFF. The CDR3 nucleotides read TGCGCCAGCAGCCAAGATACCGGGTACGGGAATGAGCAGTTCTTC.

J is TRBJ2-1 and V is TRBV5-1, with D perhaps matching TRBD2 (5 bases). The V and J ends lost 0 bases and 14 bases respectively, with 9 bases between them. In germline, CDR1 is SGHRS, CDR2 YFSETQ. The length of the CDR3 is 11 residues. Here the CDR3 DNA reads TGCGCCAGCAGCTTGGACGGGATAAAGTTCTTC. It codes for CASSLDGIKFF.

V is TRBV6-5 and J is TRBJ2-3, with 9 bases aligning to TRBD2. After removal of 1 base from V and 5 bases from J, the junction contained 4 bases not matched to a gene. This CDR3 is built from 15 residues. The germline gives CDR1 MNHEY, CDR2 SVGAGI. CDR3 coding DNA: TGTGCCAGCAGTTACTTAGCGGGAGCGGGAGATACGCAGTATTTT. Protein: CASSYLAGAGDTQYF.

The gene calls are TRBV30 and TRBJ1-6, with D unresolved. Germline V CDR1 and CDR2: GTSNPN, SVGIG (reference sequence). The CDR3 has 15 residues. Trimming took off 7 bases at V and 9 bases at J, with 22 bases between the two ends. CDR3 DNA sequence: TGTGCCTTCCCGGACGGGCCCCTCGGGAGTTCACCCCTCCACTTT. It is translated as CAFPDGPLGSSPLHF.

The chain uses TRBV6-2 or TRBV6-3 and TRBJ1-5; the match to TRBD1 covers 8 bases. Germline V gives CDR1 MNHEY, CDR2 SVGEGT. J was trimmed by 6 bases and V by 4 bases; bases with no gene match: 14. The CDR3 loop spans 17 amino acids. CDR3 amino acids: CASSSQQGRGRGQPQHF. DNA for the CDR3: TGTGCCAGCAGTTCCCAACAGGGCAGGGGGCGCGGTCAGCCCCAGCATTTT.

This chain links TRBV10-3 with TRBJ1-2; D gene unclear. The CDR3 covers 14 residues. Trimming stripped 2 bases from V and 8 bases from J, with 15 bases between. CDR1 and CDR2 from the germline V gene are ENHRY and SYGVKD. CDR3 coding DNA: TGTGCCATCAGTGAGCCGGATAGGGCGGCAGGCTACACCTTC. Translated: CAISEPDRAAGYTF.